These 16 T cell receptor beta chains came from one sample sequenced in a study of blood T cell repertoires in COVID-19. The protocol was immunoSEQ multiplex PCR, while the TCRdb copy is restricted to in-frame clones and leaves out a portion. This repertoire shows approximately 180,000 clones, more than 75% found once; its top ten account for 18%. Source material: peripheral blood. These receptors were taken from a person aged 70 to 79 with COVID-19, enrolled during active disease.

V and J are TRBV6-5 and TRBJ1-1, with TRBD1 identical over 10 bases. Trimming at V came to 6 bases and at J to 0 bases, leaving 7 bases not matched to a gene. The germline CDR1 and CDR2 sequences are MNHEY and SVGAGI. The CDR3 totals 16 residues. CDR3 region: CASSYGQGVLNTEAFF. The CDR3 region has the DNA TGTGCCAGCAGCTACGGACAGGGGGTGTTGAACACTGAAGCTTTCTTT.

The V call is TRBV19, the J call TRBJ1-5; maybe TRBD1 (5 bases). V shed 2 bases and J shed 3 bases, with 14 bases lying between them. The CDR3 runs to 16 residues. CDR1 LNHDA and CDR2 SQIVND come from the germline V gene (reference sequence). The CDR3, as DNA: TGTGCCAGTAGTATAACCAGGGCCCTACCCAATCAGCCCCAGCATTTT. As protein: CASSITRALPNQPQHF. Full variable domain (rest looked up from reference TRBV19 and TRBJ1-5): DGGITQSPKYLFRKEGQNVTLSCEQNLNHDAMYWYRQDPGQGLRLIYYSQIVNDFQKGDIAEGYSVSREKKESFPLTVTSAQKNPTAFYLCASSITRALPNQPQHFGDGTRLSIL.

This chain joins TRBV15 and TRBJ2-7; D not certain. The V end lost 0 bases, the J end lost 4 bases, and 10 bases lay between the germline ends. Germline V gene sequence: CDR1 LNHNV, CDR2 YYDKDF (reference sequence). The CDR3 totals 14 residues. CDR3 bases: TGTGCCACCAGCAGAGATCCGGCGGTTTACGAGCAGTACTTC. Translated: CATSRDPAVYEQYF.

The V and J genes are TRBV28 and TRBJ1-5, with TRBD1 matching 10 bases. V lost 6 bases and J lost 7; bases outside the gene matches: 6. CDR3 length: 14 amino acids. The germline gives CDR1 MDHEN, CDR2 SYDVKM. The CDR3 loop is CASSRTGGTQPQHF. In nucleotides, the CDR3 is TGTGCCAGCAGCCGGACAGGGGGAACACAGCCCCAGCATTTT.

V gene TRBV21-1 combines with J gene TRBJ2-1; TRBD2 is taken as the D call from the table, unchecked against the DNA. TRBV21-1 is a known pseudogene. This CDR3 is built from 17 residues. CDR3 region: CASSKGGQREGINEQFF. CDR3 DNA sequence: TGTGCCAGCAGCAAAGGTGGCCAGCGGGAGGGAATAAATGAGCAGTTCTTC.

The V call is TRBV11-3, the J call TRBJ2-1, with unresolved D. Trimming left V 1 base short and J 9 bases short, with 10 bases between. The V gene's germline CDR1 is SGHNT and CDR2 YENEEA. The CDR3 totals 13 residues. The CDR3 DNA follows: TGTGCCAGCAGCTTAGGGCCCAAGCGTGAGCAGTTCTTC. Encoded protein: CASSLGPKREQFF.

Concerning this clone itself: In the same sample, other DNA sequences code for this CDR3. The chain is built from TRBV19 and TRBJ1-3, with unresolved D. CDR1 and CDR2 from the germline V gene are LNHDA and SQIVND (reference sequence). Trimming shortened V by 5 bases and J by 0 bases, and 8 bases separated the two germline ends. CDR3 length equals 14 residues. The CDR3 bases are TGTGCCAGTAGTGGCGGCAGCTCTGGAAACACCATATATTTT. Its protein is CASSGGSSGNTIYF.

The chain carries TRBV5-1 and TRBJ2-7; TRBD2 matches at 8 bases. CDR3 length equals 16 residues. Germline trimming cut 4 bases from V and 3 bases from J; bases unmatched to any gene: 12. Germline V CDR1 and CDR2: SGHRS, YFSETQ. The CDR3: CASSSGGRSYNYEQYF. The DNA for the CDR3 is TGCGCCAGCAGCAGCGGGGGACGATCTTACAACTACGAGCAGTACTTC.

V is TRBV7-6 and J is TRBJ1-2, with a weak D call TRBD1 (5 bases). The CDR3 contains 15 residues. Germline V gene sequence: CDR1 SGHVS, CDR2 FNYEAQ. Between the trimmed V and J ends, which lost 4 bases and 4 bases, there was a span of 16 bases. The CDR3 spells CASSSRQGRGYGYTF. The DNA of the CDR3 is TGTGCCAGCAGCTCGCGCCAGGGTAGGGGCTATGGCTACACCTTC.

The V gene is TRBV12-3 or TRBV12-4, the J gene TRBJ2-5, with no clear D. This CDR3 is built from 13 residues. With 7 bases removed from V and 1 base from J, the gap between germline ends came to 10 bases. The CDR3 DNA reads as TGTGCCAGCACTACCCTACCCCAAGAGACCCAGTACTTC. Protein sequence: CASTTLPQETQYF.

The chain recombines TRBV9 with TRBJ2-3; a possible D gene is TRBD2 (7 bases). The CDR3 is 15 amino acids. CDR1 and CDR2 from the germline V gene are SGDLS and YYNGEE. Trimming removed 4 bases at V and 0 bases at J, with 12 bases between. CDR3 DNA sequence: TGTGCCAGCAGCCCCGGGGGGCTTAGCACAGATACGCAGTATTTT. Its translation is CASSPGGLSTDTQYF.

This clone was detected only a few times. CDR3 sequence (DNA): TGTGCCAGTAGTACGGACTGGGACACCGGGGAGCTGTTTTTT. The encoded protein is CASSTDWDTGELFF. The V gene is TRBV19, the J gene TRBJ2-2; weak D call: TRBD2 (5 bases). The CDR3 covers 14 residues. CDR1 and CDR2 (germline): LNHDA, SQIVND (reference sequence). V was shortened by 4 bases and J by 3 bases, with 9 bases between the two germline ends.

The CDR3 DNA is TGTGCTAGTGGTTTGGGACAGGGGAAAGGGACCGGGGAGCTGTTTTTT. It codes for CASGLGQGKGTGELFF. The J gene is TRBJ2-2, the V gene TRBV12-5, with 8 bases matching TRBD1. Germline loops: CDR1 LGHNT, CDR2 FRNRAP. CDR3 length equals 16 residues. V lost 1 base, J lost 5 bases, and 6 bases stayed unmatched.

V gene TRBV6-5 combines with J gene TRBJ1-4; a weak D match, TRBD1 (5 bases). Germline V gene sequence: CDR1 MNHEY, CDR2 SVGAGI. V gave up 5 bases and J gave up 3 bases, with 10 bases separating them. The CDR3 is 14 residues long. Here the CDR3 reads CASSPQGSNEKLFF. CDR3 DNA: TGTGCCAGCAGTCCCCAGGGTTCTAATGAAAAACTGTTTTTT.

For the CDR3, the DNA is TGTGCCAGCAGAACAACTTGGCGGGGGGGCTCCTACAATGAGCAGTTCTTC. It is translated as CASRTTWRGGSYNEQFF. The chain links TRBV7-2 to TRBJ2-1; 9 bases line up with TRBD2. CDR3 length: 17 residues. CDR1 SGHTA and CDR2 FQGNSA come from the germline V gene. J was trimmed by 0 bases and V by 6 bases; bases with no gene match: 9.

This clone was recorded only once. The V call is TRBV30, the J call TRBJ2-7; 8 bases fit TRBD1. Germline CDR1 reads GTSNPN; CDR2 reads SVGIG (reference sequence). The V segment lost 5 bases and the J segment 7 bases; nucleotides outside the gene matches: 10. This CDR3 has 13 residues. CDR3 protein: CAWSPRGRWEQYF. CDR3 DNA sequence: TGTGCCTGGTCCCCCAGGGGGCGTTGGGAGCAGTACTTC. The full variable domain, in which reference TRBV30 and TRBJ2-7 provide the parts outside the CDR3, is SQTIHQWPATLVQPVGSPLSLECTVEGTSNPNLYWYRQAAGRGLQLLFYSVGIGQISSEVPQNLSASRPQDRQFILSSKKLLLSDSGFYLCAWSPRGRWEQYFGPGTRLTVT.